This T cell receptor (beta chain) was recovered during a study of cytomegalovirus exposure and HLA in healthy donors. Findings of the study overall: The study designated roughly 160 TCR beta chains cytomegalovirus-associated. Despite most TCR sequences being rare, some public TCRs occurred in many donors. Later analysis placed DRB1 highest and HLA-C lowest in TCR association rates, which differed by HLA locus.

The germline CDR1 and CDR2 sequences are SGHDT and YYEEEE. Trimming left V 4 bases short and J 9 bases short, with 12 bases between. The CDR3 covers 12 residues. Donors showed nominal health when sampled, although they likely had unrecorded immune exposures. Primers for the PCR totalled 60 Vbeta and 13 Jbeta. TCRdb keeps only in-frame clones here, not all; method: immunoSEQ multiplex PCR. The sample lists 140,000 to 150,000 clones, about 70% seen once, with about 4.7% in the top ten. Turning to this clone: Its target is not known.

The sample comprised PBMCs. This chain uses TRBV5-6 with TRBJ2-3; D gene unclear. This sequence originates from a man between 60 and 75 years old in good health and CMV-seronegative. The CDR3 nucleotides read TGTGCCAGCAGCATCGCGGAAGGAACGCAGTATTTT. The encoded protein is CASSIAEGTQYF.